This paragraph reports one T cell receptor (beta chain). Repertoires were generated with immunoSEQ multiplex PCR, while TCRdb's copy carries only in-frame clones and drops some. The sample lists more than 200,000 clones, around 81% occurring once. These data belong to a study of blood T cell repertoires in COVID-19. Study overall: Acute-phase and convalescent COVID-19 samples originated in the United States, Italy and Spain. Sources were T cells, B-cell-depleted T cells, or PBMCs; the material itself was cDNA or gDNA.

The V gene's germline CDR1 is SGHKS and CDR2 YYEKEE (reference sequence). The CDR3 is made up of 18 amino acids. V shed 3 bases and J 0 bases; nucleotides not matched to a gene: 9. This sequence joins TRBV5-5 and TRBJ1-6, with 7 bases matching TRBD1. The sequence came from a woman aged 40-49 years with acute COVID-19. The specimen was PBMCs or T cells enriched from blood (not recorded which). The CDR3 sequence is CASSWRQGASSYNSPLHF. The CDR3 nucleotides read TGTGCCAGCAGCTGGAGACAGGGCGCAAGCTCCTATAATTCACCCCTCCACTTT.